The rows below give T cell receptor beta chains drawn from one sample of a study of shared clonotypes between healthy human individuals. TCRdb's copy holds only in-frame clones and misses some; the assay was immunoSEQ multiplex PCR. The table includes 950,000 to 1,300,000 clones, under 80% detected once. The sample taken for sequencing was memory CD4+ T cells sorted from blood. The receptor source for this set is a man aged 18 to 30 in good health. The CDR3 runs from the conserved cysteine through the conserved F or W. A D gene is named only where the DNA matches it firmly. Some rows have no size entry. The others give once, few or many, or a class for an expanded clone.

V gene	J gene	D gene	clone size	CDR3 protein	CDR3 DNA
TRBV13	TRBJ1-6	NA	NA	CASSFSTVPKTHF	TGTGCCAGCAGCTTCAGCACGGTCCCTAAGACCCACTTT
TRBV11-3	TRBJ2-3	NA	NA	CASSRDPSTDTQYF	TGTGCCAGCAGCCGGGACCCTAGCACAGATACGCAGTATTTT
TRBV7-9	TRBJ1-5	TRBD1	NA	CASSCGQGVQGGQPQHF	TGTGCCAGCAGCTGCGGACAGGGTGTACAGGGAGGTCAGCCCCAGCATTTT
TRBV7-3	TRBJ1-1	NA	NA	CASSLDSNTEAFF	TGTGCCAGCAGCTTAGACTCTAACACTGAAGCTTTCTTT
TRBV5-4	TRBJ2-2	TRBD2	NA	CASSSPSRGRSGELFF	TGTGCCAGCAGCTCTCCCTCGCGGGGGAGATCCGGGGAGCTGTTTTTT
TRBV10-3	TRBJ2-4	NA	many	CAISDTGNLQNIQYF	TGTGCCATCAGTGACACGGGGAACCTTCAAAACATTCAGTACTTC
TRBV28	TRBJ1-2	TRBD1	once	CASTQGADGYTF	TGTGCCAGCACACAGGGGGCGGATGGCTACACCTTC
TRBV6-1	TRBJ2-7	TRBD1	NA	CASSALPGGRGLDEQYF	TGTGCCAGCAGTGCTCTCCCAGGGGGCAGGGGGCTTGACGAGCAGTACTTC
TRBV7-9	TRBJ2-7	NA	NA	CASSFNSYEQYF	TGTGCCAGCAGCTTCAACTCCTACGAGCAGTACTTC
TRBV5-1	TRBJ2-3	TRBD2	NA	CASSLGGTTTPDTQYF	TGCGCCAGCAGCTTGGGGGGGACTACTACACCAGATACGCAGTATTTT
TRBV19	TRBJ2-6	NA	NA	CASSIGGGSGANVLTF	TGTGCCAGTAGTATAGGTGGGGGATCTGGGGCCAACGTCCTGACTTTC
TRBV18	TRBJ2-3	NA	NA	CASSPPTERDTQYF	TGTGCCAGCTCACCCCCGACAGAAAGAGATACGCAGTATTTT
TRBV5-6	TRBJ2-7	NA	NA	CASSLIGGDSYEQYF	TGTGCCAGCAGCTTGATTGGGGGGGACAGCTACGAGCAGTACTTC
TRBV6-5	TRBJ2-7	TRBD1	NA	CASSSPGQGAREQYF	TGTGCCAGCAGTTCTCCGGGACAGGGGGCTCGAGAGCAGTACTTC
TRBV5-4	TRBJ2-7	NA	NA	CASSLSPEGEQYF	TGTGCCAGCAGCTTGAGCCCCGAGGGGGAGCAGTACTTC
TRBV5-1	TRBJ1-2	NA	NA	CASSLVAGIYGYTF	TGCGCCAGCAGCTTGGTAGCGGGGATTTATGGCTACACCTTC
TRBV14	TRBJ1-1	NA	few	CASSRGPASEAFF	TGTGCCAGCAGCCGGGGCCCAGCCAGTGAAGCTTTCTTT
TRBV28	TRBJ1-2	NA	NA	CASSSSGTPRRGYTF	TGTGCCAGCAGTTCATCCGGGACCCCTAGGCGTGGCTACACCTTC
TRBV9	TRBJ2-3	TRBD2	NA	CASSLGLAEDTQYF	TGTGCCAGCAGCCTGGGACTAGCGGAAGATACGCAGTATTTT
TRBV19	TRBJ1-2	NA	NA	CASSRALEYGYTF	TGTGCCAGTAGCCGGGCTTTGGAGTATGGCTACACCTTC
TRBV5-6	TRBJ2-3	NA	NA	CASSLSTSTDTQYF	TGTGCCAGCAGCTTGAGCACGAGCACAGATACGCAGTATTTT
TRBV6-6	TRBJ1-1	NA	NA	CASSSVTGNTEAFF	TGTGCCAGCAGTTCCGTGACAGGGAACACTGAAGCTTTCTTT
TRBV7-6	TRBJ2-2	NA	NA	CASSFQSTGELFF	TGTGCCAGCAGCTTTCAGAGCACCGGGGAGCTGTTTTTT
TRBV9	TRBJ2-3	TRBD2	NA	CASSVAIASGSADTQYF	TGTGCCAGCAGCGTAGCTATTGCTAGCGGGAGTGCAGATACGCAGTATTTT
TRBV11-3	TRBJ2-1	TRBD1	NA	CASSLDRGSYNEQFF	TGTGCCAGCAGCCTGGACAGGGGCTCCTACAATGAGCAGTTCTTC
TRBV7-2	TRBJ2-1	TRBD2	NA	CASSQWTRQFF	TGTGCCAGCAGCCAATGGACTAGGCAGTTCTTC
TRBV10-2	TRBJ2-5	NA	NA	CASSRRSQETQYF	TGCGCCAGCAGCCGGAGGTCTCAAGAGACCCAGTACTTC
TRBV6-4	TRBJ2-1	TRBD2	NA	CASSAASGGADEQFF	TGTGCCAGCAGCGCGGCTAGCGGGGGGGCCGATGAGCAGTTCTTC
TRBV4-3	TRBJ2-7	NA	NA	CASDRRVGVGYEQYF	TGCGCCAGCGACCGACGGGTAGGGGTGGGGTACGAGCAGTACTTC
TRBV5-8	TRBJ2-1	NA	once	CASNRGGSSYNEQFF	TGTGCCAGCAACCGAGGCGGTAGCTCCTACAATGAGCAGTTCTTC
TRBV6-5	TRBJ2-5	NA	NA	CASSYSRRVGQETQYF	TGTGCCAGCAGTTACTCGAGGCGGGTGGGACAAGAGACCCAGTACTTC
TRBV9	TRBJ2-3	NA	few	CASSANVGATDTQYF	TGTGCCAGCAGCGCAAATGTCGGGGCGACAGATACGCAGTATTTT
TRBV2	TRBJ2-5	NA	NA	CASSEARMGPKVDQYF	TGTGCCAGCAGTGAAGCCAGAATGGGTCCAAAGGTGGACCAGTACTTC
TRBV30	TRBJ1-6	NA	NA	CAWSLIPDSNSPLHF	TGTGCCTGGAGCCTTATTCCGGACTCTAATTCACCCCTCCACTTT
TRBV7-2	TRBJ2-1	TRBD2	once	CASSLVRGVYNEQFF	TGTGCCAGCAGCTTAGTACGGGGGGTCTACAATGAGCAGTTCTTC
TRBV28	TRBJ1-1	TRBD1	NA	CASSPRGTGVTEAFF	TGTGCCAGCAGTCCGAGGGGGACAGGGGTTACTGAAGCTTTCTTT
TRBV5-4	TRBJ1-1	NA	NA	CASSLTGRYTEAFF	TGTGCCAGCAGCTTGACGGGGAGATACACTGAAGCTTTCTTT
TRBV19	TRBJ2-2	TRBD1	NA	CASMASGGLNGELFF	TGTGCCAGTATGGCGTCAGGGGGCTTGAACGGGGAGCTGTTTTTT
TRBV5-8	TRBJ2-7	NA	many	CASSVLVYEQYF	TGTGCCAGCAGCGTTTTGGTCTACGAGCAGTACTTC
TRBV5-7	TRBJ2-5	TRBD1	NA	CASSANRGFQETQYF	TGTGCCAGCAGCGCGAACAGGGGCTTCCAGGAGACCCAGTACTTC
TRBV30	TRBJ2-1	TRBD1	NA	CAWSGRDRGTVDEQFF	TGTGCCTGGAGTGGCCGGGACAGGGGGACTGTAGATGAGCAGTTCTTC
TRBV4-1	TRBJ2-1	NA	NA	CASSQVFEGNEQFF	TGCGCCAGCAGCCAAGTCTTCGAGGGCAATGAGCAGTTCTTC
TRBV30	TRBJ2-6	NA	NA	CAWRFPGANVLTF	TGTGCCTGGAGATTCCCCGGGGCCAACGTCCTGACTTTC
TRBV10-1	TRBJ2-7	NA	NA	CASSQIQQVTEQYF	TGCGCCAGCAGCCAGATACAGCAGGTTACCGAGCAGTACTTC
TRBV10-3	TRBJ1-3	NA	NA	CAIGGFSEGNTIYF	TGTGCCATCGGGGGATTTAGTGAGGGAAACACCATATATTTT
TRBV6-1	TRBJ2-1	NA	few	CASPWEQGGKAEQFF	TGTGCCAGCCCGTGGGAACAGGGAGGAAAAGCTGAGCAGTTCTTC
TRBV15	TRBJ1-2	NA	NA	CATSNNRAFYNYGYTF	TGTGCCACCAGCAATAACAGGGCCTTTTATAACTATGGCTACACCTTC
TRBV5-6	TRBJ2-5	NA	NA	CASSNAEGSKQYF	TGTGCCAGCAGCAATGCAGAGGGAAGCAAGCAGTACTTC
TRBV6-1	TRBJ2-7	TRBD2	NA	CASSGGRSGRWYEQYF	TGTGCCAGCAGTGGCGGGAGGAGCGGGAGGTGGTACGAGCAGTACTTC
TRBV2	TRBJ1-5	NA	NA	CASSENRVGNQPQHF	TGTGCCAGCAGTGAAAACAGGGTCGGCAATCAGCCCCAGCATTTT
TRBV4-1	TRBJ2-2	TRBD1	NA	CASSRPQGKVGELFF	TGCGCCAGCAGCCGCCCACAGGGGAAAGTCGGGGAGCTGTTTTTT
TRBV10-2	TRBJ2-1	NA	many	CASSELGDYFNEQFF	TGCGCCAGCAGTGAGTTAGGAGACTACTTCAATGAGCAGTTCTTC
TRBV28	TRBJ2-2	TRBD1	once	CASRENRGLTGELFF	TGTGCCAGCAGGGAAAACAGGGGTCTCACCGGGGAGCTGTTTTTT